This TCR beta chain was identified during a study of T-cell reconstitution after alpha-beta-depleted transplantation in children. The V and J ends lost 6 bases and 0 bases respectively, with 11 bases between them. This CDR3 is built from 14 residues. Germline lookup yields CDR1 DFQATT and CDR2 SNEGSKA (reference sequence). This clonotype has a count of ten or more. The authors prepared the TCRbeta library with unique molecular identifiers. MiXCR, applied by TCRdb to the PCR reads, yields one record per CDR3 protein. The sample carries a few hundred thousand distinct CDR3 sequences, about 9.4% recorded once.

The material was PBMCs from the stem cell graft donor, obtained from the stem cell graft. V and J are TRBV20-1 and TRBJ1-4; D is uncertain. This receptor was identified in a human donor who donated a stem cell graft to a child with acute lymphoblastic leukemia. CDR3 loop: CSASDGTTNEKLFF. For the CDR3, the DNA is TGCAGTGCGTCGGACGGGACAACTAATGAAAAACTGTTTTTT.